This T cell receptor beta chain originates from a study of blood T cell repertoires in COVID-19. Study-level information: Samples taken during acute and convalescent COVID-19 were collected in the United States, Italy and Spain. From T cells, B-cell-depleted T cells, or PBMCs came the material, which was cDNA or gDNA.

Everyone who took part was roughly 18 to 89 years old, and they came from about 25 US areas. Allocation to cohorts depended on clinical history reported by the participants. This CDR3 is built from 12 residues. Per germline, CDR1 KGHDR and CDR2 SFDVKD. Trimming pared 6 bases from V and 5 bases from J, leaving 7 bases between. Profiled with immunoSEQ multiplex PCR; TCRdb holds only in-frame clones, not every one. The sample gives about 230,000 clones, over 85% of which show up once; less than 4.5% is in the top ten. Specimen: PBMCs or T cells enriched from blood (not recorded which). The chain uses TRBV24-1 and TRBJ2-1; tentative D call: TRBD1 (5 bases). The sequence came from a woman aged 25 to 45 with acute COVID-19. The CDR3 DNA reads as TGTGCCACCAGTCGCAGGGACAATGAGCAGTTCTTC. Protein sequence: CATSRRDNEQFF.